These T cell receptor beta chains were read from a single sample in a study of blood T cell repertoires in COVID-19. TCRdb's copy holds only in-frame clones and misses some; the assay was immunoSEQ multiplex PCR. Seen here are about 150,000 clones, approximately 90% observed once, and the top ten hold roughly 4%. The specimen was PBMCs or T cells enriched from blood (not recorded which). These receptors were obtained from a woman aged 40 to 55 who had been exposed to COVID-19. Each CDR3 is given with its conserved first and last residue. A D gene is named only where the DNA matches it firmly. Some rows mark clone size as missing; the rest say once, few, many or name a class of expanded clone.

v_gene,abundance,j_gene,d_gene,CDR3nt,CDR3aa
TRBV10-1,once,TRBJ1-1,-,TGCGCCAGCAGTGAGAACGAGGGCATAAGCGAAGCTTTCTTT,CASSENEGISEAFF
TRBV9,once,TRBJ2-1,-,TGTGCCAGCAGCTCCAGATACAATGAGCAGTTCTTC,CASSSRYNEQFF
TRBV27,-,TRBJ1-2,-,TGTGCCAGCGCACCGAGTAAGGGACAAACCTATGGCTACACCTTC,CASAPSKGQTYGYTF
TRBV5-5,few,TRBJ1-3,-,TGTGCCAGCAGCGTGGACTACTTCTCTGGAAACACCATATATTTT,CASSVDYFSGNTIYF
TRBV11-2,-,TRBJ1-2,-,TGTGCCAGCAGCTTAGAAAGGGGTTCTGGCTACACCTTC,CASSLERGSGYTF
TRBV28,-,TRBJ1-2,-,TGTGCCAGCAGTTCGCGGAGCGGCTACACCTTC,CASSSRSGYTF
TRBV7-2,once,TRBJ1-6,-,TGTGCCAGCAGCTTGGAGACAGGAAGGTATTCACCCCTCCACTTT,CASSLETGRYSPLHF
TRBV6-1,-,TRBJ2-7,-,TGTGCCAGCAGTGAATTTGTGGACGGACAATACGAGCAGTACTTC,CASSEFVDGQYEQYF
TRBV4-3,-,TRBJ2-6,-,TGCGCCAGCAGCCAAGAAGTCGCGCAACTCTCTGGGGCCAACGTCCTGACTTTC,CASSQEVAQLSGANVLTF
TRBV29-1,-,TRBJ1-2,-,TGCAGCGCCGATCAGGCGCCTAACTATGGCTACACCTTC,CSADQAPNYGYTF
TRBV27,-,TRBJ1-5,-,TGTGCCAGCAGTTCATACAGGGTAGGGGTCAATCAGCCCCAGCATTTT,CASSSYRVGVNQPQHF
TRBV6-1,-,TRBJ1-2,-,TGTGCCAGCAGTGAAGCCGCAGGAGGAGAGGGCTACACCTTC,CASSEAAGGEGYTF
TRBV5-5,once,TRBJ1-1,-,TGTGCCAGCAGCTGGGATCCCAGGGACACTGAAGCTTTCTTT,CASSWDPRDTEAFF
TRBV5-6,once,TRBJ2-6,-,TGTGCCAGCAGCTTCCGTCTCTCTGGGGCCAACGTCCTGACTTTC,CASSFRLSGANVLTF
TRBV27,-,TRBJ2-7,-,TGTGCCAGCAGCGCGACAGGGGAGGGGGATGGCGAGCAGTACTTC,CASSATGEGDGEQYF
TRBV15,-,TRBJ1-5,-,TGTGCCACCTCAGCATCCAGGGTTAATACTCAGCCCCAGCATTTT,CATSASRVNTQPQHF
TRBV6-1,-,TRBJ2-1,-,TGTGCCAGCAGTGAAGATAAGTTCCGGGACTACAATGAGCAGTTCTTC,CASSEDKFRDYNEQFF
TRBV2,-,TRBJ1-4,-,TGTGCCAGCAGATTCCGGGACATCGATGAAAAACTGTTTTTT,CASRFRDIDEKLFF
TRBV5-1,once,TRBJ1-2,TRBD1,TGCGCCAGCAGCTTGGCCGGGGACAGAATTATCTATGGCTACACCTTC,CASSLAGDRIIYGYTF
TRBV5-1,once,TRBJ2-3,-,TGCGCCAGCAGCTTGGCCTCAGATACGCAGTATTTT,CASSLASDTQYF
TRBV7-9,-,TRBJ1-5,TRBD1,TGTGCCAGCAGCTTACGGGTTCCTACAGGGGCAGGTCAGCCCCAGCATTTT,CASSLRVPTGAGQPQHF
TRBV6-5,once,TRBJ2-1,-,TGTGCCAGCAGGCTGCTATCCTACAATGAGCAGTTCTTC,CASRLLSYNEQFF
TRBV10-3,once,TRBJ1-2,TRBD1,TGTGCCACGGGACAGGGGGCGCGAGGCTACACCTTC,CATGQGARGYTF
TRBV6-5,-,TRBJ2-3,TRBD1,TGTGCCAGCAGTTACTCTCGGACAGGGCAGTCAGATACGCAGTATTTT,CASSYSRTGQSDTQYF
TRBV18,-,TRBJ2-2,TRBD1,TGTGCCAGCTCACCACCGGGACAGGGTTATTCCGGGGAGCTGTTTTTT,CASSPPGQGYSGELFF
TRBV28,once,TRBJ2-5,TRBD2,TGTGCCAGCAGTTACTCTAGCGGGAGGGCCCAAGAGACCCAGTACTTC,CASSYSSGRAQETQYF
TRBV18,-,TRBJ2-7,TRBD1,TGTGCCAGCTCACCCCGGACAGGGGAAGAGCAGTACTTC,CASSPRTGEEQYF
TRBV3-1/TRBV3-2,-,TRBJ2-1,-,TGTGCCAGCAGCCAAGGGTTGAGGTCCCTCGATCATTTCTTC,CASSQGLRSLDHFF